A single sample is the source of the 21 T cell receptor beta chains below, sequenced in a study of blood T cell repertoires in acute mononucleosis. The time point: acute infectious mononucleosis, at clinical presentation within 2 weeks of symptom onset (visit 1). TCRdb's table, derived via immunoSEQ multiplex PCR, lists solely in-frame clones and lacks some. The sample has thousands of clones; 25% to 30% are singletons. The source material was EBV YVL epitope tetramer+ CD8+ T cells sorted from PBMCs, sampled during acute infectious mononucleosis. The subset was: CD8 T cells binding a tetramer with EBV BRLF1 109-117 peptide (YVL-BR). The source of these receptors is a man aged 18 to 30 with infectious mononucleosis caused by EBV.

This clone has a handful of counts. The chain has TRBV25-1 and TRBJ2-3, with no clear D. The CDR3 is 11 amino acids. CDR1 and CDR2 from the germline V gene are MGHDK and SYGVNS. Trimming cost V 6 bases and J 3 bases, with 4 bases left between them. CDR3 in amino acids: CASSPTDTQYF. The CDR3 region has the DNA TGTGCCAGCAGCCCAACAGATACGCAGTATTTT.

The chain has TRBV5-6 and TRBJ2-1, with 7 nucleotides matching TRBD2. The V gene's germline CDR1 is SGHDT and CDR2 YYEEEE. With 5 bases clipped from V and 5 bases from J, the junction kept 16 bases outside the gene matches. This CDR3 has 17 residues. CDR3 bases: TGTGCCAGCAGGCTACGAGGGAGGGGAATCGTCAACAATGAGCAGTTCTTC. It codes for CASRLRGRGIVNNEQFF.

Of note for this clone: The junction shows a germline mismatch at one end, possibly a read error. This chain joins TRBV28 and TRBJ2-3; D is uncertain. The CDR3 has 12 amino acids. Looked up from germline, CDR1 is MDHEN and CDR2 is SYDVKM. CDR3 in DNA: TGTGCCAGCTGTTTATATTCAGATACGCAGTATTTC. Amino acids: CASCLYSDTQYF.

The chain links TRBV6-5 to TRBJ2-3; D is undetermined. This CDR3 is 15 amino acids long. Trimming cost V 6 bases and J 9 bases, with 22 bases left between them. From germline, CDR1 is MNHEY and CDR2 SVGAGI. The DNA of the CDR3 is TGTGCCAGCAGAGATCTACTTGGGTCAGCGTCGACGCAGTATTTT. As protein: CASRDLLGSASTQYF.

The V and J genes are TRBV6-1 and TRBJ2-1; the D is unclear. The germline CDR1 and CDR2 sequences are MNHNS and SASEGT. V was shortened by 6 bases and J by 4 bases, with 10 bases between the two germline ends. CDR3 length: 13 residues. CDR3: CASSSLTYNEQFF. The CDR3 nucleotides are TGTGCCAGCAGCTCCCTAACGTACAATGAGCAGTTCTTC.

With respect to this clone: At one end the junction does not follow the germline gene, possibly because of a read error. The CDR3 protein is CVSRQTSGELFF. As DNA, the CDR3 is TGTGTCAGCAGACAAACGTCCGGGGAGCTATTTTTT. The V call is TRBV13, the J call TRBJ2-2; weak D call: TRBD2 (5 bases). The CDR3 has 12 amino acids. The V gene's germline CDR1 is PRHDT and CDR2 FYEKMQ (reference sequence).

This clone was seen a few times. The chain carries TRBV27 and TRBJ2-4; D is possibly TRBD2 (6 bases). CDR1 is MNHEY and CDR2 is SMNVEV in the germline V gene (reference sequence). Trimming cost V 6 bases and J 7 bases, with 16 bases left between them. There are 14 residues in the CDR3. The CDR3 DNA reads TGTGCCAGCAGCCATCTGGGGGGAGACAACATTCAGTACTTC. Translation: CASSHLGGDNIQYF.

There are a few counts of this clone. The V and J genes are TRBV27 and TRBJ2-3; possible D gene TRBD2, 6 bases. Germline V gives CDR1 MNHEY, CDR2 SMNVEV (reference sequence). V lost 4 bases and J 5 bases, leaving 16 bases between the germline ends. There are 15 residues in the CDR3. The CDR3 DNA reads as TGTGCCAGCAGTTACGTAGGACTACTTGGAGATACGCAGTATTTT. This codes for CASSYVGLLGDTQYF.

This clone was detected ten times or more. The V gene is TRBV6-1, the J gene TRBJ1-5; 8 bases agree with TRBD1. CDR3 length equals 13 residues. Germline lookup yields CDR1 MNHNS and CDR2 SASEGT. Trimming took 6 bases from V and 9 from J; bases not matched to a gene: 7. The CDR3 region is CASSGTGSWPQHF. CDR3 nucleotide sequence: TGTGCCAGCAGCGGGACAGGATCGTGGCCCCAGCATTTT.

CDR3 nucleotides: TGTGCCAGCAGTTTATATTCAGATACGCAGTATTTT. Residues: CASSLYSDTQYF. The chain couples TRBV19 to TRBJ2-3, with D uncertain. Germline loops: CDR1 LNHDA, CDR2 SQIVND (reference sequence). This CDR3 spans 12 amino acids. With 9 bases removed from V and 4 bases from J, the gap between germline ends came to 11 bases.

This clone was seen at least ten times. CDR3 DNA sequence: TGCGCCAGCAGCCAAGAATTAGTGGATACGCAGTATTTT. Protein sequence: CASSQELVDTQYF. The J gene is TRBJ2-3, the V gene TRBV4-3; D ambiguous. The CDR3 contains 13 residues. The V gene lost 0 bases and the J gene lost 6 bases, with 7 bases spanning the gap. Germline V gene sequence: CDR1 LGHNA, CDR2 YSLEER.

This clone was picked up many times. At one of its ends the junction is not consistent with the germline gene, which may arise from a read error. J is TRBJ2-7 and V is TRBV13; D uncertain. The CDR3 is 8 residues long. The germline CDR1 and CDR2 sequences are PRHDT and FYEKMQ (reference sequence). CDR3 region: CASSEVNF. The CDR3 DNA is TGTGCCAGCAGTGAGGTAAACTTC.

This sequence joins TRBV7-9 and TRBJ2-7; D not resolved. Trimming removed 3 bases from V and 3 bases from J, with 6 bases in between. Germline V gene lookup returns CDR1 SEHNR and CDR2 FQNEAQ (reference sequence). This CDR3 region has 12 residues. The CDR3 nucleotides are TGTGCCAGCAGCTTGTACAGCTACGAGCAGTACTTC. Translated, it gives CASSLYSYEQYF. Using reference TRBV7-9 and TRBJ2-7 for the parts outside the CDR3, the full variable domain is DTGVSQNPRHKITKRGQNVTFRCDPISEHNRLYWYRQTLGQGPEFLTYFQNEAQLEKSRLLSDRFSAERPKGSFSTLEIQRTEQGDSAMYLCASSLYSYEQYFGPGTRLTVT.

V and J are TRBV29-1 and TRBJ2-1; tentatively, D is TRBD1 or TRBD2 (6 bases each). With 4 bases removed from V and 6 bases from J, the gap between germline ends came to 25 bases. Germline loops: CDR1 SQVTM, CDR2 ANQGSEA. CDR3 length: 17 residues. As DNA, the CDR3 is TGCAGCGTTGGCGGGATTAGCGGAAGGGGGGTGATCAATGAGCAGTTCTTC. Translated, it gives CSVGGISGRGVINEQFF.

Many counts were recorded for this clone. The CDR3 nucleotides are TGTGCCAGCAGCATACAAATCTCCACCTCAAGGGAGGACGAGCAGTACTTC. The encoded protein is CASSIQISTSREDEQYF. This chain joins TRBV7-8 and TRBJ2-7, with a tentative D call TRBD2 (6 bases). Per germline, CDR1 SGHVS and CDR2 FQNEAQ. The length of the CDR3 is 17 residues. With 5 bases removed from V and 5 bases from J, the gap between germline ends came to 25 bases.

This clone was detected many times. CDR3 coding DNA: TGTGCCAGCAGTGGGGCGGGAGGGCCTGGGGAGCAGTTCTTC. Translated: CASSGAGGPGEQFF. The V call is TRBV6-5, the J call TRBJ2-1; 9 nucleotides match TRBD2. The CDR3 extends over 14 amino acids. Losses at the gene ends were 5 bases for V and 10 bases for J; bases not matched to a gene: 9. In germline, CDR1 is MNHEY, CDR2 SVGAGI.

The chain couples TRBV5-6 to TRBJ2-7; D is possibly TRBD1 or TRBD2 (5 bases each). The CDR3 extends over 17 amino acids. Trimming removed 2 bases from V and 2 bases from J, with 20 bases in between. Germline CDR1 is SGHDT and CDR2 is YYEEEE. Here the CDR3 DNA reads TGTGCCAGCAGCTTTCCCCTTCTTTGTGGGACGACCTACGAGCAGTACTTC. Translating it yields CASSFPLLCGTTYEQYF. The full variable domain, completed using reference TRBV5-6 and TRBJ2-7, is DAGVTQSPTHLIKTRGQQVTLRCSPKSGHDTVSWYQQALGQGPQFIFQYYEEEERQRGNFPDRFSGHQFPNYSSELNVNALLLGDSALYLCASSFPLLCGTTYEQYFGPGTRLTVT.

Turning to this clone: Compared with germline, one end of the junction differs, possibly owing to a read error. The chain employs TRBV25-1 and TRBJ2-1; D perhaps matches TRBD1 (6 bases). The CDR3 loop spans 15 amino acids. From germline, CDR1 is MGHDK and CDR2 SYGVNS. The CDR3 DNA reads TGTGCCAGCAGTGATTTCCGACAGGTGGGCAATGAGCAGCTCTTC. As protein: CASSDFRQVGNEQLF.

This clone came up a few times. Given a far larger clone just one base away, this is likely a sequencing read error. The V and J genes are TRBV7-9 and TRBJ2-1, with D uncertain. This CDR3 has 13 amino acids. The germline V and J ends were trimmed by 5 bases and 8 bases, with 13 bases remaining between them. The germline gives CDR1 SEHNR, CDR2 FQNEAQ (reference sequence). The CDR3 protein is CASSPRLGHEQFF. The DNA for the CDR3 is TGTGCCAGCAGCCCGCGACTGGGCCATGAGCAGTTCTTC.

Notes on this clone: It is likely a read error: a sequence one base away is far more abundant. The chain uses TRBV5-1 and TRBJ2-7; possible D gene TRBD1, 5 bases. V lost 0 bases, J lost 1 base, and 14 bases lay in between. Germline values: CDR1 SGHRS, CDR2 YFSETQ. The CDR3 has 16 amino acids. The CDR3 DNA reads TGCGCCAGCAGCTTGGATGGGGCGGAAGGGTCCTACGAGCAGTACTTC. This encodes CASSLDGAEGSYEQYF. The entire variable domain, with the rest obtained from reference TRBV5-1 and TRBJ2-7, is as follows: KAGVTQTPRYLIKTRGQQVTLSCSPISGHRSVSWYQQTPGQGLQFLFEYFSETQRNKGNFPGRFSGRQFSNSRSEMNVSTLELGDSALYLCASSLDGAEGSYEQYFGPGTRLTVT.

This clone was counted ten times or more. The rearrangement joins TRBV7-3 to TRBJ2-5; tentative D call: TRBD1 (6 bases). CDR3 length: 16 residues. Germline CDR1 reads SGHTA; CDR2 reads FQGTGA. Between the trimmed V and J ends, which lost 2 bases and 5 bases, there was a span of 18 bases. The CDR3: CASSLDLTGMGETQYF. CDR3 nucleotide sequence: TGTGCCAGCAGCTTAGATTTAACAGGGATGGGGGAGACCCAGTACTTC.